The rows below give T cell receptor beta chains drawn from one sample of a study of blood T cells in healthy people across ages. One entry per CDR3 protein, called by TCRdb with MiXCR from the 5' RACE reads. Seen here are about 1.4 million distinct CDR3 sequences, approximately 60% observed once, and the top ten hold roughly 7%. The sequenced sample consisted of blood. Source of these receptors: a man between 18 and 29 years old in good health. Both conserved end residues are part of each CDR3. Fields, in order: J gene, V gene, D gene, CDR3 protein. A D gene is named only where the DNA matches it firmly.

j_call: TRBJ2-7; v_call: TRBV27; d_call: TRBD2; cdr3_aa: CASRIAGGRGPYEQYF
j_call: TRBJ2-3; v_call: TRBV10-3; d_call: .; cdr3_aa: CAISDPGGRFTQYF
j_call: TRBJ2-5; v_call: TRBV20-1; d_call: TRBD2; cdr3_aa: CSAAASGGLETQYF
j_call: TRBJ2-5; v_call: TRBV15; d_call: .; cdr3_aa: CATSANGETQYF
j_call: TRBJ2-1; v_call: TRBV20-1; d_call: .; cdr3_aa: CSVPGTPTYNEQFF
j_call: TRBJ2-1; v_call: TRBV20-1; d_call: TRBD2; cdr3_aa: CSARDRRRSGRDLQNEQFF
j_call: TRBJ1-1; v_call: TRBV27; d_call: TRBD1; cdr3_aa: CASGNRDRGLNTEAFF
j_call: .; v_call: TRBV27; d_call: TRBD2; cdr3_aa: CASSLGSGGHEQYF
j_call: TRBJ2-1; v_call: TRBV12-3/TRBV12-4; d_call: .; cdr3_aa: CASSLEHLALSSYNEQFF
j_call: TRBJ1-2; v_call: TRBV4-2; d_call: TRBD1; cdr3_aa: CASSRYRGEEGYTF
j_call: TRBJ2-3; v_call: TRBV11-3; d_call: .; cdr3_aa: CASSPRRGSNTQYF
j_call: TRBJ1-2; v_call: TRBV12-3/TRBV12-4; d_call: .; cdr3_aa: CASSLRGLDGYTF
j_call: TRBJ1-2; v_call: TRBV2; d_call: TRBD1; cdr3_aa: CASSADRGGFGYGYTF
j_call: TRBJ2-1; v_call: TRBV21-1; d_call: .; cdr3_aa: CASSKGKSGRNNEQFF
j_call: TRBJ2-7; v_call: TRBV27; d_call: .; cdr3_aa: CASSFSPDFYEQYF